This T cell receptor (beta chain) is from a study of response to subunit inactivated influenza vaccine (dated by TCRdb to the late 2010s). For the study in its entirety: The study used deep quantitative T cell receptor repertoire profiling to track responses to a trivalent subunit inactivated influenza vaccine. General conclusions and limits of the study: According to the authors, only a limited number of new T cells may be recruited by each seasonal influenza vaccination.

Libraries were built with RT-PCR. The sample was run on an Illumina HiSeq 2500. TCRdb applied fastp at Q25 and MiXCR to the public reads, then kept only in-frame beta chains. Each record represents a unique CDR3 protein, reported with the most common genes and DNA among its rows. The sample includes under 500,000 distinct CDR3 sequences, with 11% observed a single time. About 12% of the sample lies in the top ten. Trimming removed 3 bases from V and 8 bases from J, leaving 17 bases between the germline ends. The CDR3 has 15 amino acids, counting the end cysteine and phenylalanine. Solely the CDR3 DNA is kept, with 45 bases framed from the first base. From the germline V gene, CDR1 is SGHDT and CDR2 is YYEEEE. In the paper's terms, the time point label means: 45 to 55 days after influenza vaccine administration. This clonotype has ten or more counts. Its antigen remains unidentified. Base qualities are missing; no much larger clone stands one base away.

This clonotype was sampled from a man in his fifties who received an inactivated influenza vaccine. Donor details come from another sample of the same person, matched by shared clones. The rearranged chain carries TRBV5-6 and TRBJ1-4; TRBD1 is possibly the D segment (6 matching bases). Sequencing was performed on PBMCs from blood, taken roughly 6 weeks after vaccination. The CDR3 region reads CASSYSTGPREKLFF. Read as DNA, the sequence is TGTGCCAGCAGCTATTCGACAGGACCAAGGGAAAAACTGTTTTTT. Full variable domain (CDR3 extended with the reference TRBV5-6 and TRBJ1-4 proteins): DAGVTQSPTHLIKTRGQQVTLRCSPKSGHDTVSWYQQALGQGPQFIFQYYEEEERQRGNFPDRFSGHQFPNYSSELNVNALLLGDSALYLCASSYSTGPREKLFFGSGTQLSVL.